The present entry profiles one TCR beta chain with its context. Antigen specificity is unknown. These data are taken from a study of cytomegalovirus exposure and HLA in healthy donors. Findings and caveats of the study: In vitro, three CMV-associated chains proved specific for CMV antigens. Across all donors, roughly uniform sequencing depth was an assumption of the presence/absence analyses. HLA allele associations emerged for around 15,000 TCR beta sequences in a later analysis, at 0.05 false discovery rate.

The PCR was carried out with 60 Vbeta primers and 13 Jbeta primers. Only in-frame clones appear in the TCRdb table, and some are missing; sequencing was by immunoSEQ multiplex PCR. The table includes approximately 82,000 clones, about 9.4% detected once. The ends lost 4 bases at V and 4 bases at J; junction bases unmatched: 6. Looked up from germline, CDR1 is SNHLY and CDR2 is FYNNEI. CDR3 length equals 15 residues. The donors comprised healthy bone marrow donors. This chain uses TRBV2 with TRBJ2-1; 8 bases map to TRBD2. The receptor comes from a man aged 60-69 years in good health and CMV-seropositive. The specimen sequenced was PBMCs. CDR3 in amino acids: CASSVDGGGYNEQFF. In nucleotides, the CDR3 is TGTGCCAGCAGTGTGGACGGGGGGGGATACAATGAGCAGTTCTTC.